The 29 T cell receptor beta chains given below trace back to one sample, sequenced in a study of OX40 agonist ivuxolimab in advanced cancers. Data came from immunoSEQ multiplex PCR; TCRdb stores just in-frame clones and leaves some out. The sample yields approximately 71,000 clones, over 80% seen once. The sequences come from CD4+ or CD8+ T cells sorted from blood, collected in a trial of the OX40 agonist ivuxolimab. The source of these receptors is an adult with an advanced solid tumor such as melanoma, head and neck, liver or kidney cancer.

The chain links TRBV2 to TRBJ2-7, with a tentative D call TRBD2 (7 bases). V was clipped by 1 base and J by 0 bases, with 10 bases between them. Germline CDR1 reads SNHLY; CDR2 reads FYNNEI. This CDR3 has 15 residues. Here the CDR3 reads CASSEEGGGSYEQYF. The CDR3 DNA is TGTGCCAGCAGTGAAGAAGGGGGGGGCTCCTACGAGCAGTACTTC.

This clone was seen a handful of times. This chain links TRBV25-1 with TRBJ2-1; D call uncertain. The CDR3 is made up of 14 amino acids. Germline V CDR1 and CDR2: MGHDK, SYGVNS. The V gene lost 5 bases and the J gene lost 4 bases, with 12 bases spanning the gap. CDR3 amino acids: CASSLPGPYNEQFF. The DNA of the CDR3 is TGTGCCAGCAGTTTACCTGGACCGTACAATGAGCAGTTCTTC. The entire variable domain, with the rest obtained from reference TRBV25-1 and TRBJ2-1, is as follows: EADIYQTPRYLVIGTGKKITLECSQTMGHDKMYWYQQDPGMELHLIHYSYGVNSTEKGDLSSESTVSRIRTEHFPLTLESARPSHTSQYLCASSLPGPYNEQFFGPGTRLTVL.

The rearrangement joins TRBV21-1 to TRBJ1-4; TRBD1 is the table's D call, not checked against the DNA. TRBV21-1 is a recognized pseudogene. This CDR3 spans 15 amino acids. The CDR3 protein is CASSTLRGQSEKLFF. The CDR3 nucleotides are TGTGCCAGCAGCACTCTAAGGGGGCAGAGTGAAAAACTGTTTTTT.

This clone has a single count. V gene TRBV6-5 combines with J gene TRBJ2-5; 8 bases are a match to TRBD1. Germline V gives CDR1 MNHEY, CDR2 SVGAGI. This CDR3 is built from 13 residues. V shed 6 bases and J 4 bases; nucleotides not matched to a gene: 4. CDR3 DNA sequence: TGTGCCAGCAGAGACAGGGGTAGAGAGACCCAGTACTTC. It is translated as CASRDRGRETQYF.

A few counts support this clone. This rearrangement joins TRBV5-8 to TRBJ1-3, with 8 bases aligning to TRBD1. The V gene's germline CDR1 is SGHTS and CDR2 YDEGEE. The CDR3 covers 18 residues. Losses at the gene ends were 0 bases for V and 0 bases for J; bases not matched to a gene: 8. CDR3 DNA sequence: TGTGCCAGCAGCTTGGGACCCAGGGGGCAAAGCTCTGGAAACACCATATATTTT. It is translated as CASSLGPRGQSSGNTIYF.

This clone came up once. The chain employs TRBV7-3 and TRBJ1-1; 8 nucleotides match TRBD1. The length of the CDR3 is 14 residues. The germline V gene has CDR1 SGHTA and CDR2 FQGTGA. V shed 2 bases and J 1 base; nucleotides not matched to a gene: 0. The CDR3 DNA follows: TGTGCCAGCAGCTTAGGGACAGGGAACACTGAAGCTTTCTTT. It is translated as CASSLGTGNTEAFF. The whole variable domain, filled in from reference TRBV7-3 and TRBJ1-1, reads GAGVSQTPSNKVTEKGKYVELRCDPISGHTALYWYRQSLGQGPEFLIYFQGTGAADDSGLPNDRFFAVRPEGSVSTLKIQRTERGDSAVYLCASSLGTGNTEAFFGQGTRLTVV.

The chain couples TRBV7-2 to TRBJ2-5; D is undetermined. The CDR3 has 14 amino acids. Germline loops: CDR1 SGHTA, CDR2 FQGNSA. Deletions cut 5 bases from V and 5 bases from J, with 15 bases between. The CDR3 loop is CASSHRATVETQYF. The DNA for the CDR3 is TGTGCCAGCAGCCACCGAGCGACGGTGGAGACCCAGTACTTC.

CDR3 protein: CASSDDNYGYTF. The CDR3 nucleotides read TGTGCCAGCAGTGATGATAACTATGGCTACACCTTC. This sequence joins TRBV28 and TRBJ1-2, with D hard to call. Germline lookup yields CDR1 MDHEN and CDR2 SYDVKM. V lost 5 bases, J lost 1 base, and 5 bases lay in between. There are 12 residues in the CDR3.

The V call is TRBV19, the J call TRBJ1-2; D perhaps matches TRBD1 (6 bases). Trimming took 3 bases from V and 8 from J, leaving 13 bases between them. Germline V gene lookup returns CDR1 LNHDA and CDR2 SQIVND (reference sequence). The length of the CDR3 is 13 residues. The chain's CDR3 is CASSIGRGFGYTF. The CDR3 nucleotides are TGTGCCAGTAGTATCGGCAGGGGATTCGGCTACACCTTC. Combining the CDR3 with reference TRBV19 and TRBJ1-2 gives the whole variable domain DGGITQSPKYLFRKEGQNVTLSCEQNLNHDAMYWYRQDPGQGLRLIYYSQIVNDFQKGDIAEGYSVSREKKESFPLTVTSAQKNPTAFYLCASSIGRGFGYTFGSGTRLTVV.

This chain links TRBV12-5 with TRBJ2-3; D is perhaps TRBD1 or TRBD2 (6 bases each). Trimming shortened V by 0 bases and J by 5 bases, and 21 bases separated the two germline ends. Germline lookup yields CDR1 LGHNT and CDR2 FRNRAP. CDR3 length: 18 residues. The chain's CDR3 is CASGLVLAGRLQGDTQYF. CDR3 DNA: TGTGCTAGTGGTTTGGTACTGGCGGGGCGCTTACAGGGAGATACGCAGTATTTT.

The chain recombines TRBV5-1 with TRBJ2-7; D not resolved. CDR3 length equals 14 residues. Germline CDR1 SGHRS, CDR2 YFSETQ. Trimming left V 2 bases short and J 4 bases short, with 13 bases between. The CDR3 here is CASSFSGSEYEQYV. DNA for the CDR3: TGCGCCAGCAGCTTTTCCGGGTCGGAATACGAGCAGTACGTC.

V gene TRBV2 combines with J gene TRBJ2-1; D gene uncertain. CDR3 length: 14 amino acids. Per the germline V gene, CDR1 is SNHLY and CDR2 is FYNNEI. V was clipped by 5 bases and J by 5 bases, with 13 bases between them. The CDR3 protein is CASSLEAINNEQFF. The CDR3 nucleotides read TGTGCCAGCAGTTTAGAGGCCATAAACAATGAGCAGTTCTTC.

J is TRBJ1-3 and V is TRBV5-1, with TRBD1 matching 8 bases. CDR1 SGHRS and CDR2 YFSETQ come from the germline V gene. Trimming at V came to 4 bases and at J to 3 bases, leaving 9 bases not matched to a gene. This CDR3 has 16 residues. CDR3 bases: TGCGCCAGCAGCACAATGCCGGGACAGGTTGGAAACACCATATATTTT. It specifies CASSTMPGQVGNTIYF.

This clone was detected once. The chain recombines TRBV28 with TRBJ1-4, with D possibly matching TRBD1 (5 bases). The V end was cut by 2 bases, the J end by 0 bases, with 13 bases between. Germline-derived CDR1 and CDR2 are MDHEN and SYDVKM. The CDR3 has 17 amino acids. CDR3 DNA: TGTGCCAGCAGTTTAGGGGCAGGGAGGGCAACTAATGAAAAACTGTTTTTT. Translation: CASSLGAGRATNEKLFF. The whole variable domain, remainder taken from reference TRBV28 and TRBJ1-4, is DVKVTQSSRYLVKRTGEKVFLECVQDMDHENMFWYRQDPGLGLRLIYFSYDVKMKEKGDIPEGYSVSREKKERFSLILESASTNQTSMYLCASSLGAGRATNEKLFFGSGTQLSVL.

The chain combines TRBV9 with TRBJ1-2; possibly TRBD1 for D (5 bases). V lost 4 bases and J lost 2, with 12 bases in between. The CDR3 covers 14 residues. CDR1 and CDR2 from the germline V gene are SGDLS and YYNGEE. The CDR3 coding sequence is TGTGCCAGCAGCATCCGCCGGGACAACTATGGCTACACCTTC. Its translation: CASSIRRDNYGYTF.

The CDR3 sequence: CASSQLGGLSYNSPLHF. The CDR3 DNA follows: TGTGCCAGCAGTCAACTAGGGGGCCTAAGCTATAATTCACCCCTCCACTTT. The chain links TRBV2 to TRBJ1-6, with 7 bases identical to TRBD1. With 5 bases clipped from V and 3 bases from J, the junction kept 10 bases outside the gene matches. The CDR3 has 17 residues. CDR1 and CDR2 from the germline V gene are SNHLY and FYNNEI.

The gene calls are TRBV4-3 and TRBJ2-1; 7 nucleotides match TRBD2. The CDR3 has 16 residues. Germline CDR1 and CDR2: LGHNA and YSLEER. Trimming took 0 bases from V and 9 from J; bases not matched to a gene: 11. This chain's CDR3 is CASSQEVYGGSIEQFF. The CDR3 nucleotides are TGCGCCAGCAGCCAAGAGGTCTACGGCGGGAGTATTGAGCAGTTCTTC.

The gene calls are TRBV7-8 and TRBJ1-1; 11 bases are shared with TRBD1. This CDR3 is 17 amino acids long. Germline CDR1 SGHVS, CDR2 FQNEAQ. The V segment lost 5 bases and the J segment 3 bases; nucleotides outside the gene matches: 11. The CDR3 DNA sequence: TGTGCCAGCAGCCCTAGGACAGGGGGCAGAGGAGACACTGAAGCTTTCTTT. This sequence encodes CASSPRTGGRGDTEAFF.

V gene TRBV25-1 combines with J gene TRBJ2-7, with D perhaps matching TRBD1 (5 bases). This CDR3 region has 13 residues. V dropped 3 bases and J dropped 3 bases, with 9 bases sitting between them. Looked up from germline, CDR1 is MGHDK and CDR2 is SYGVNS. Written as DNA, the CDR3 is TGTGCCAGCAGTGACAGGGATTACTACGAGCAGTACTTC. This codes for CASSDRDYYEQYF.

V is TRBV6-5 and J is TRBJ1-1, with D possibly being TRBD1 (5 bases). CDR3 length: 14 residues. Trimming removed 6 bases from V and 3 bases from J, with 14 bases in between. CDR1 and CDR2 (germline): MNHEY, SVGAGI. CDR3 amino acids: CASRSLGGDTEAFF. The CDR3 nucleotides read TGTGCCAGCAGATCGTTGGGGGGGGACACTGAAGCTTTCTTT.

This chain joins TRBV21-1 and TRBJ2-7; the D segment call TRBD2 is taken from the table without a DNA check. TRBV21-1 is assigned pseudogene status. The CDR3 runs 9 residues. For the CDR3, the DNA is TGTGCCAGCACCCCCTTTGGAGACGTC. Amino acids: CASTPFGDV.

The V and J genes are TRBV21-1 and TRBJ2-7. TRBV21-1 is noted as a pseudogene. This CDR3 comprises 13 residues. CDR3 sequence (DNA): TGTGCCAGCAGCAATGTCGTTACCTACGAGCAGTACGTC. Its translation is CASSNVVTYEQYV.

The chain joins TRBV6-1 to TRBJ1-2; D is perhaps TRBD1 (5 bases). V was cut by 7 bases and J by 8 bases, with 20 bases left in between. Germline assignment: CDR1 MNHNS and CDR2 SASEGT. This CDR3 spans 14 amino acids. The CDR3 bases are TGTGCCAGCACCCTGACAGTACCGCTTTCGGGCTACACCTTC. Translation gives CASTLTVPLSGYTF.

The gene calls are TRBV5-4 and TRBJ1-2; 7 bases agree with TRBD1. Trimming at V came to 3 bases and at J to 6 bases, leaving 8 bases not matched to a gene. This CDR3 has 14 residues. In germline, CDR1 is SGHNT, CDR2 YYREEE (reference sequence). The CDR3: CASSSLDRVHGYTF. The CDR3, as DNA: TGTGCCAGCAGCTCTCTCGACAGGGTTCATGGCTACACCTTC. The full variable domain, in which reference TRBV5-4 and TRBJ1-2 provide the parts outside the CDR3, is ETGVTQSPTHLIKTRGQQVTLRCSSQSGHNTVSWYQQALGQGPQFIFQYYREEENGRGNFPPRFSGLQFPNYSSELNVNALELDDSALYLCASSSLDRVHGYTFGSGTRLTVV.

This chain joins TRBV6-1 and TRBJ2-3; D remains ambiguous. V lost 4 bases and J 2 bases, leaving 7 bases between the germline ends. Germline CDR1 reads MNHNS; CDR2 reads SASEGT. This CDR3 region has 13 residues. The CDR3 region has the DNA TGTGCCAGCAGTGTGACTTACACAGATACGCAGTATTTT. Translated: CASSVTYTDTQYF.

Only one count was recorded for this clone. This sequence joins TRBV5-6 and TRBJ2-2; 9 positions agree with TRBD2. The CDR3 sequence is 15 residues long. J was trimmed by 13 bases and V by 7 bases; bases with no gene match: 17. The germline gives CDR1 SGHDT, CDR2 YYEEEE. The CDR3 sequence is CASCRLAVLTGGLFF. For the CDR3, the DNA is TGTGCCAGCTGCAGACTAGCGGTTTTGACCGGTGGGCTGTTTTTT.

The V gene is TRBV14, the J gene TRBJ2-3; D is uncertain. Trimming shortened V by 1 base and J by 2 bases, and 13 bases separated the two germline ends. This CDR3 has 16 residues. Germline V gene lookup returns CDR1 SGHDN and CDR2 FVKESK. CDR3 region: CASSQVRVSTTDTQYF. The CDR3 DNA sequence: TGTGCCAGCAGCCAAGTAAGGGTGTCTACCACAGATACGCAGTATTTT.

With respect to this clone: The identical CDR3 is also encoded by other nucleotide sequences in the sample. The V gene is TRBV19, the J gene TRBJ1-1; TRBD1 is a possible D gene (5 bases). V was shortened by 3 bases and J by 1 base, with 6 bases between the two germline ends. Looked up from germline, CDR1 is LNHDA and CDR2 is SQIVND (reference sequence). The CDR3 is 13 residues long. The CDR3 region has the DNA TGTGCCAGTAGTATCGACAGGAACACTGAAGCTTTCTTT. Protein: CASSIDRNTEAFF.

V usage is TRBV29-1 and J usage is TRBJ2-7; 9 nucleotides line up with TRBD1. CDR3 length: 14 residues. CDR1 is SQVTM and CDR2 is ANQGSEA in the germline V gene. V dropped 7 bases and J dropped 5; count of bases not matched to a gene: 12. The CDR3 coding sequence is TGCAGCGCGGCAGGGACAGGGTTAAGGGACGAGCAGTACTTC. It is translated as CSAAGTGLRDEQYF.